This TCR beta chain was recovered during a study of PD-1 blockade in classical Hodgkin lymphoma (dated by TCRdb to the early 2020s). The study in broad terms: Nivolumab dosing was 3 mg/kg intravenously every 2 weeks, continuing until either disease progression or unacceptable toxicity. A peripheral blood immune signature of response to PD-1 blockade in classical Hodgkin lymphoma was defined using TCR beta sequencing and CyTOF. Results and caveats for the whole study, not just this receptor: By C4D1, a significant rise was seen in CD4+ TCR diversity but not in CD8+ TCR diversity (p=0.0027 vs p=0.16), and the rise was most apparent among complete responders (p=0.02). The study covered only a single clinical trial cohort, and the causes of the repertoire differences, possibly disease activity or prior therapy, were still not defined. Baseline TCR diversity was reported as lower in newly diagnosed patients than in healthy donors, and lower still in relapsed/refractory patients. Trial patients with a complete response had baseline diversity similar to that of newly diagnosed patients, while partial responders and progressors had significantly lower diversity. Patients starting nivolumab less than 1 year after ASCT had lower diversity and were excluded from later analyses to avoid confounding by immune reconstitution.

Of note for this clone: The antigen it recognizes is unknown. No base-level quality is on record; no much larger clone is a single base apart.

Genomic DNA was isolated using the Qiagen DNeasy kit from unsorted PBMCs as well as from negatively selected CD4+ and CD8+ fractions. Amplification of TCR beta CDR3 regions was done by immunoSEQ multiplex PCR with primers that anneal to V and J segments. A synthetic immune receptor repertoire was used to minimize amplification bias, and any residual bias was removed computationally once sequencing was done. The paper's data handling went like this. Custom Python scripts were used to quantify repertoire diversity as the Shannon entropy index. Unsorted, CD4+ and CD8+ repertoires were analyzed separately, except for combined analyses in which CD4+ and CD8+ sequences were merged in silico. A clone was considered expanded if an increase in frequency of at least 2-fold after treatment relative to C1D1 was found, and a pseudocount of 0.5 was applied to clones undetected at baseline. Singleton clones were defined as clones with 0 or 1 copy at C1D1, and non-singleton clones were defined as clones with 2 or more copies. Clones expanded in unsorted samples were labelled as CD4+, CD8+ or unknown by matching protein sequences in sorted samples from the same patient. Wilcoxon tests on paired samples were used to test changes in diversity from C1D1 to C4D1. TCRdb carries this immuneACCESS record with in-frame sequences only. Its versions omit some clonotypes, under half of them owing to an unresolved V gene in the studies checked, with the rest unexplained. The D gene and trimming were derived from the DNA, and the V and J assignments and clone size from that table. This sample holds about 90,000 clones; 80% to 95% were observed only once. The top ten clones comprise approximately 2.4% of the sample.

The time point tag for this specimen amounts to: cycle 2 day 1 (C2D1) of nivolumab. Every trial patient had relapsed following autologous stem cell transplantation, and prior brentuximab vedotin exposure was what differed among cohorts A, B and C. A total of under 70 patients with relapsed/refractory classical Hodgkin lymphoma made up the trial cohort, and each patient's best overall response was complete response, partial response or progressive disease. In the multi-cohort phase II CheckMate 205 trial, trial patients received single-agent nivolumab. An independent review committee assessed best overall response by applying the 2007 International Working Group response criteria. PBMCs from the trial were collected at three points: immediately before nivolumab initiation (C1D1), and during therapy at cycle 2 day 1 and cycle 4 day 1. Peripheral blood was collected in 8 mL Vacutainer Cell Preparation Tubes, from which PBMCs were isolated by centrifugation and then cryopreserved.

For this chain, trimming is 3 bases at the V end and 10 bases at the J end, and the number of junction bases without a gene match is 5. The germline V gene encodes CDR1 GTSNPN and CDR2 SVGIG (reference sequence). The CDR3 has 13 amino acids, counting the end cysteine and phenylalanine. Left in the record is the CDR3 DNA by itself, 39 bases read in frame from the first base. The starting material was peripheral blood mononuclear cells (PBMCs), obtained before the second cycle of nivolumab. Rearrangement joined TRBV30 to TRBJ2-1; the junction holds 11 bases that match TRBD2. The TCR originated in a human donor with classical Hodgkin lymphoma. The CDR3 protein: CAWRLAGGREQFF. Read as DNA, the sequence is TGTGCCTGGAGGCTAGCGGGAGGTCGAGAGCAGTTCTTC.